Below, one T cell receptor beta chain is given with its context. Sequencing used immunoSEQ multiplex PCR; TCRdb keeps in-frame clones, though not all of them. The data show approximately 500,000 clones, with 85% to 90% seen just once and roughly 8% held by the top ten. The sample is drawn from a study of blood T cell repertoires in COVID-19. Study in general: Sources were T cells, B-cell-depleted T cells, or PBMCs; the material itself was cDNA or gDNA.

Source material: peripheral blood. The sequence derives from a woman aged 45-60 years with COVID-19, enrolled during active disease.

The CDR3 nucleotides are TGTGCCAGTAGTATGAGGAGGGTCTCCTACGAGCAGTACTTC. It is translated as CASSMRRVSYEQYF. This chain uses TRBV19 with TRBJ2-7, with D maybe TRBD2 (6 bases). Germline V lookup: CDR1 LNHDA, CDR2 SQIVND (reference sequence). V lost 3 bases and J 0 bases, leaving 9 bases between the germline ends. The CDR3 is made up of 14 amino acids.